A single sample gave rise to the 12 T cell receptor beta chains below, sequenced in a study of T cells in Graves' hyperthyroidism and ophthalmopathy. TCR beta CDR3 regions were amplified from RNA. First-round RT-PCR with HTBI primers amplified the TCR CDR3 region. TCRdb independently ran MiXCR on the multiplex PCR reads; one entry per CDR3 protein. The table has a few hundred thousand distinct CDR3 sequences, 13% to 15% seen once. The sequencing input was blood. These receptors were obtained from a woman aged 45-59 years with Graves' hyperthyroidism that later progressed to Graves' ophthalmopathy.

This chain uses TRBV20-1 with TRBJ2-1; perhaps TRBD1 as D (6 bases). Trimming took 0 bases from V and 9 from J, leaving 18 bases between them. CDR3 size: 15 residues. Germline V gene sequence: CDR1 DFQATT, CDR2 SNEGSKA (reference sequence). The CDR3, as DNA: TGCAGTGCTAGAGATCCTAAGAGGGGGTCGGGTGAGCAGTTCTTC. It specifies CSARDPKRGSGEQFF.

This clonotype was counted a few times. The gene calls are TRBV28 and TRBJ2-4; either TRBD1 or TRBD2 may supply D (6 bases each). The germline V gene has CDR1 MDHEN and CDR2 SYDVKM. The CDR3 has 15 residues. V shed 6 bases and J shed 3 bases, with 15 bases lying between them. CDR3 in amino acids: CASRGIGGSKNIQYF. CDR3 nucleotide sequence: TGTGCCAGCAGAGGAATCGGGGGCAGCAAAAACATTCAGTACTTC.

This clonotype occurred a few times. The chain uses TRBV11-2 and TRBJ2-6; D may be TRBD1 (7 bases). V shed 1 base and J shed 3 bases, with 10 bases lying between them. Per the germline V gene, CDR1 is SGHAT and CDR2 is FQNNGV. CDR3 size: 16 residues. This CDR3 is CASSLARGDGANVLTF. CDR3 in DNA: TGTGCCAGCAGCTTAGCCAGGGGGGATGGGGCCAACGTCCTGACTTTC.

This clonotype was found many times. CDR3 nucleotide sequence: TGCAGTGCTCTCCCCGGACTAGCGGGGGACAATGAGCAGTTCTTC. Amino acid sequence: CSALPGLAGDNEQFF. The V gene is TRBV20-1, the J gene TRBJ2-1; 13 bases align to TRBD2. The trim removed 5 bases at V and 5 bases at J, leaving 6 bases unmatched. This CDR3 contains 15 residues. Germline CDR1 DFQATT, CDR2 SNEGSKA (reference sequence).

This clonotype was detected only a few times. This chain joins TRBV6-1 and TRBJ1-5, with D possibly TRBD1 on 6 matching bases. Germline V gene data show CDR1 as MNHNS and CDR2 as SASEGT. The CDR3 runs to 15 residues. V gave up 7 bases and J gave up 3 bases, with 16 bases separating them. CDR3 sequence reads: CASTPLGGLNQPQHF. The DNA for the CDR3 is TGTGCCAGCACCCCTTTAGGGGGGCTCAATCAGCCCCAGCATTTT.

In this sample, this clonotype turned up many times. The V and J genes are TRBV13 and TRBJ2-1; D may be TRBD2 (6 bases). V lost 4 bases, J lost 12 bases, and 22 bases lay in between. The CDR3 spans 15 residues. Germline loops: CDR1 PRHDT, CDR2 FYEKMQ (reference sequence). CDR3 protein: CASSSLRGVGKGQFF. Here the CDR3 DNA reads TGTGCCAGCAGCTCTCTTCGCGGGGTCGGGAAGGGGCAGTTCTTC.

The rearrangement links TRBV7-8 to TRBJ1-5; D is possibly TRBD1 (5 bases). The ends were cut back, 5 bases at V and 4 bases at J, with 12 bases in the middle. CDR3 size: 14 residues. Germline lookup yields CDR1 SGHVS and CDR2 FQNEAQ. CDR3 residues: CASSPYGANQPQHF. Here the CDR3 DNA reads TGTGCCAGCAGCCCCTACGGGGCAAATCAGCCCCAGCATTTT.

This clonotype has a handful of counts. The V and J genes are TRBV6-5 and TRBJ1-6; D not certain. Germline CDR1 reads MNHEY; CDR2 reads SVGAGI. This CDR3 has 17 amino acids. V was clipped by 0 bases and J by 0 bases, with 9 bases between them. The CDR3 region has the DNA TGTGCCAGCAGTTACTCAAGAAGGAGCTCCTATAATTCACCCCTCCACTTT. It translates to CASSYSRRSSYNSPLHF.

This clonotype was detected only a few times. The V and J genes are TRBV10-3 and TRBJ1-2; unclear D gene. V was pared by 6 bases and J by 0 bases, with 8 bases between. Germline values: CDR1 ENHRY, CDR2 SYGVKD. The CDR3 runs to 13 residues. CDR3 DNA sequence: TGTGCCATCAGCCCAGTAGCTAACTATGGCTACACCTTC. Its protein product is CAISPVANYGYTF.

At least ten counts were recorded for this clonotype. The chain joins TRBV11-2 to TRBJ2-3; D remains ambiguous. Germline V gene lookup returns CDR1 SGHAT and CDR2 FQNNGV. Trimming stripped 1 base from V and 6 bases from J, with 14 bases between. The CDR3 totals 15 residues. CDR3 region: CASSLGTPTGDTQYF. CDR3 nucleotides: TGTGCCAGCAGCTTAGGGACCCCAACCGGGGATACGCAGTATTTT.

This chain joins TRBV29-1 and TRBJ2-4; D is unclear. The length of the CDR3 is 12 residues. V lost 2 bases to trimming and J lost 5 bases, with 7 bases between them. From germline, CDR1 is SQVTM and CDR2 ANQGSEA. The chain's CDR3 is CSVENIQNIQYF. The CDR3 coding sequence is TGCAGCGTTGAAAACATCCAAAACATTCAGTACTTC.

This clonotype occurred a few times. V is TRBV28 and J is TRBJ1-4; TRBD1 might be the D (6 bases). V lost 4 bases to trimming and J lost 8 bases, with 11 bases between them. CDR3 length equals 13 residues. Looked up from germline, CDR1 is MDHEN and CDR2 is SYDVKM. The CDR3 coding sequence is TGTGCCAGCAGTTGGGGGGCCGAGGAAAAACTGTTTTTT. Its translation is CASSWGAEEKLFF. Based on the CDR3 plus reference TRBV28 and TRBJ1-4, the full variable domain is DVKVTQSSRYLVKRTGEKVFLECVQDMDHENMFWYRQDPGLGLRLIYFSYDVKMKEKGDIPEGYSVSREKKERFSLILESASTNQTSMYLCASSWGAEEKLFFGSGTQLSVL.